The 27 T cell receptor beta chains presented below share a single source sample, sequenced in a study of blood T cell repertoires in COVID-19. The table came from immunoSEQ multiplex PCR; TCRdb's copy has only in-frame clones and leaves some out. The repertoire consists of 7,000 to 9,500 clones, with 70% to 90% occurring once and the leading ten covering 6.5% to 9%. The sample was peripheral blood. The receptors stem from a human donor in a cohort sampled during active COVID-19.

J is TRBJ2-5 and V is TRBV7-9; possible D gene TRBD1, 6 bases. V shed 5 bases and J shed 4 bases, with 20 bases lying between them. CDR3 length: 16 residues. The V gene's germline CDR1 is SEHNR and CDR2 FQNEAQ (reference sequence). The CDR3 coding sequence is TGTGCCAGCAGCCCCACCCCGCTGACAGGATCAGAGACCCAGTACTTC. It is translated as CASSPTPLTGSETQYF. Using reference TRBV7-9 and TRBJ2-5 for the parts outside the CDR3, the full variable domain is DTGVSQNPRHKITKRGQNVTFRCDPISEHNRLYWYRQTLGQGPEFLTYFQNEAQLEKSRLLSDRFSAERPKGSFSTLEIQRTEQGDSAMYLCASSPTPLTGSETQYFGPGTRLLVL.

The genes are TRBV6-4 and TRBJ2-3, with D perhaps TRBD2 (6 bases). Per germline, CDR1 MRHNA and CDR2 SNTAGT. V was shortened by 0 bases and J by 14 bases, with 12 bases between the two germline ends. The CDR3 sequence is 12 residues long. The CDR3 loop reads CASSDSGGVRYF. The DNA for the CDR3 is TGTGCCAGCAGTGACTCAGGCGGGGTACGGTATTTT.

The gene calls are TRBV13 and TRBJ2-1; 8 bases fit TRBD2. This CDR3 region has 15 residues. In germline, CDR1 is PRHDT, CDR2 FYEKMQ (reference sequence). Trimming at V came to 2 bases and at J to 11 bases, leaving 11 bases not matched to a gene. The CDR3 reads CASSLRGLDTMKQFF. The DNA of the CDR3 is TGTGCCAGCAGCTTACGGGGACTAGATACAATGAAGCAGTTCTTC. The full variable domain, its missing parts supplied by reference TRBV13 and TRBJ2-1, is AAGVIQSPRHLIKEKRETATLKCYPIPRHDTVYWYQQGPGQDPQFLISFYEKMQSDKGSIPDRFSAQQFSDYHSELNMSSLELGDSALYFCASSLRGLDTMKQFFGPGTRLTVL.

This rearrangement joins TRBV2 to TRBJ1-1, with D unresolved. The CDR3 totals 14 residues. Trimming stripped 1 base from V and 1 base from J, with 7 bases between. Germline V gene data show CDR1 as SNHLY and CDR2 as FYNNEI. The CDR3 coding sequence is TGTGCCAGCAGTGAAGGGAGAGGGAACACTGAAGCTTTCTTT. Its protein product is CASSEGRGNTEAFF. The full variable domain, rest sourced from reference TRBV2 and TRBJ1-1, is EPEVTQTPSHQVTQMGQEVILRCVPISNHLYFYWYRQILGQKVEFLVSFYNNEISEKSEIFDDQFSVERPDGSNFTLKIRSTKLEDSAMYFCASSEGRGNTEAFFGQGTRLTVV.

The rearrangement joins TRBV6-6 to TRBJ2-7, with TRBD2 matching 11 bases. The CDR3 spans 15 residues. The germline gives CDR1 MNHNY, CDR2 SVGAGI (reference sequence). V dropped 5 bases and J dropped 2; count of bases not matched to a gene: 5. CDR3 DNA: TGTGCCAGCAGTCAGGGACTAGCGGAACCCTACGAGCAGTACTTC. It yields the protein CASSQGLAEPYEQYF.

The sample holds one count of this clone. The chain employs TRBV5-1 and TRBJ2-5, with 7 bases fitting TRBD1. V shed 4 bases, J shed 1 base, and the junction held 4 bases outside the gene matches. CDR3 length: 14 residues. Germline CDR1 reads SGHRS; CDR2 reads YFSETQ. The CDR3, as DNA: TGCGCCAGCAGCCACGGACAGGCCCAAGAGACCCAGTACTTC. Translating gives CASSHGQAQETQYF.

The chain combines TRBV2 with TRBJ2-7, with D uncertain. The V end was cut by 8 bases, the J end by 2 bases, with 13 bases between. The CDR3 length is 13 residues. Per germline, CDR1 SNHLY and CDR2 FYNNEI. Written as DNA, the CDR3 is TGTGCCAGCTCGTCAGGTACCACCTACGAGCAGTACTTC. Protein: CASSSGTTYEQYF.

This clone was seen more than once but under ten times. The chain combines TRBV15 with TRBJ2-2, with a possible D match to TRBD2 (6 bases). The CDR3 is 16 residues long. The germline CDR1 and CDR2 sequences are LNHNV and YYDKDF (reference sequence). V shed 0 bases and J shed 6 bases, with 14 bases lying between them. CDR3 protein: CATSRDRRGGSGELFF. The CDR3 bases are TGTGCCACCAGCAGAGATAGGAGGGGTGGGTCCGGGGAGCTGTTTTTT.

The CDR3 loop reads CASRPRTGGRTEAFF. The CDR3 nucleotides are TGTGCCAGCAGGCCTAGGACAGGGGGAAGGACTGAAGCTTTCTTT. The chain couples TRBV28 to TRBJ1-1; the match to TRBD1 covers 10 bases. Germline CDR1 reads MDHEN; CDR2 reads SYDVKM. The V gene end was trimmed by 6 bases and the J gene end by 5 bases; junction bases not matched to a gene: 9. CDR3 length equals 15 residues.

This chain links TRBV27 with TRBJ1-2; D is possibly TRBD1 (6 bases). Trimming left V 5 bases short and J 7 bases short, with 14 bases between. The germline V gene has CDR1 MNHEY and CDR2 SMNVEV (reference sequence). The CDR3 is 13 residues long. This CDR3 is CASSKRQVGGYTF. CDR3 nucleotide sequence: TGTGCCAGCAGTAAGAGACAGGTCGGTGGCTACACCTTC.

The rearrangement joins TRBV28 to TRBJ2-1; 13 nucleotides agree with TRBD2. V shed 5 bases, J shed 7 bases, and the junction held 8 bases outside the gene matches. The V gene's germline CDR1 is MDHEN and CDR2 SYDVKM. This CDR3 region has 16 residues. CDR3 amino acids: CASSRSGTSGTNEQFF. The CDR3, as DNA: TGTGCCAGCAGTCGCTCCGGGACTAGCGGGACAAATGAGCAGTTCTTC.

The chain couples TRBV30 to TRBJ2-7, with 7 bases lining up with TRBD1. Germline lookup yields CDR1 GTSNPN and CDR2 SVGIG (reference sequence). Trimming removed 3 bases from V and 5 bases from J; junction bases left unmatched: 13. The CDR3 extends over 15 amino acids. CDR3 protein: CAWSHPTGSYNEQYF. In DNA form, the CDR3 reads TGTGCCTGGAGCCACCCGACAGGGTCTTACAACGAGCAGTACTTC.

This chain uses TRBV19 with TRBJ2-1; 8 bases agree with TRBD2. Trimming cost V 2 bases and J 6 bases; bases outside gene matches: 0. Germline-derived CDR1 and CDR2 are LNHDA and SQIVND (reference sequence). CDR3 length: 13 residues. The CDR3 spells CASSILAGNEQFF. The CDR3 DNA is TGTGCCAGTAGTATACTAGCGGGCAATGAGCAGTTCTTC.

Sample share makes this clone medium-sized. This sequence joins TRBV27 and TRBJ2-1, with a possible D match to TRBD1 (5 bases). The CDR3 sequence is 14 residues long. Germline V gene data show CDR1 as MNHEY and CDR2 as SMNVEV (reference sequence). V was cut by 0 bases and J by 6 bases, with 9 bases left in between. CDR3 sequence reads: CASSLSQQGNEQFF. The DNA for the CDR3 is TGTGCCAGCAGTTTATCCCAGCAGGGCAATGAGCAGTTCTTC.

This clone came up a few times. This chain connects TRBV6-5 to TRBJ2-7; perhaps TRBD1 as D (5 bases). The CDR3 runs 15 residues. Germline V lookup: CDR1 MNHEY, CDR2 SVGAGI. V was pared by 0 bases and J by 4 bases, with 13 bases between. CDR3: CASSYSLGSGYEQYF. The CDR3 DNA is TGTGCCAGCAGTTACTCTTTAGGGTCAGGGTACGAGCAGTACTTC.

J is TRBJ2-3 and V is TRBV3-1 (or the pseudogene TRBV3-2); no clear D. Germline V gene lookup returns CDR1 LGHDT and CDR2 YNNKEL (reference sequence). The CDR3 is made up of 14 amino acids. V shed 2 bases and J shed 3 bases, with 9 bases lying between them. This CDR3 is CASSQLEWTDTQYF. CDR3 bases: TGTGCCAGCAGCCAACTAGAGTGGACAGATACGCAGTATTTT.

V usage is TRBV18 and J usage is TRBJ1-1; 7 bases map to TRBD1. Trimming cost V 2 bases and J 1 base; bases outside gene matches: 7. CDR3 length: 16 residues. Germline CDR1 KGHSH, CDR2 LQKENI. CDR3 residues: CASSPMGGQENTEAFF. The CDR3 DNA is TGTGCCAGCTCACCAATGGGAGGACAGGAGAACACTGAAGCTTTCTTT.

The rearrangement uses TRBV4-1 and TRBJ2-7; D is uncertain. Between the trimmed V and J ends, which lost 1 base and 3 bases, there was a span of 10 bases. This CDR3 spans 14 amino acids. Looked up from germline, CDR1 is MGHRA and CDR2 is YSYEKL. The CDR3 coding sequence is TGCGCCAGCAGCCAAGGCCCTGAGGTCTACGAGCAGTACTTC. As protein: CASSQGPEVYEQYF.

The chain is built from TRBV30 and TRBJ1-4; the D is unclear. Trimming removed 2 bases at V and 2 bases at J, with 9 bases between. CDR1 and CDR2 from the germline V gene are GTSNPN and SVGIG (reference sequence). The CDR3 is 14 residues long. This CDR3 is CAWSLVRTNEKLFF. The DNA for the CDR3 is TGTGCCTGGAGTCTAGTCCGTACTAATGAAAAACTGTTTTTT.

The chain couples TRBV6-2 or TRBV6-3 to TRBJ2-1; TRBD1 might be the D (6 bases). The CDR3 totals 14 residues. V gave up 5 bases and J gave up 7 bases, with 15 bases separating them. Per germline, CDR1 MNHEY and CDR2 SVGEGT. The CDR3 DNA reads TGTGCCAGCAGTCACTTGCGTCAGGGGAATGAGCAGTTCTTC. Encoded protein: CASSHLRQGNEQFF.

This clone has just one count. V usage is TRBV4-2 and J usage is TRBJ2-1; 12 bases match TRBD2. The CDR3 is 15 residues long. Per the germline V gene, CDR1 is LGHNA and CDR2 is YNFKEQ. The J segment lost 10 bases and the V segment lost 1 base, leaving 5 bases of the junction unmatched. CDR3 amino acids: CASSQASGRAREQFF. The CDR3 bases are TGTGCCAGCAGCCAAGCTAGCGGGAGGGCAAGGGAGCAGTTCTTC.

The chain recombines TRBV24-1 with TRBJ2-2, with TRBD2 matching 11 bases. CDR1 and CDR2 from the germline V gene are KGHDR and SFDVKD. Unmatched junction bases numbered 2, after V lost 7 bases and J lost 5 bases. This CDR3 has 14 amino acids. The chain's CDR3 is CATSRTSGTGELFF. DNA of the CDR3: TGTGCCACCAGCCGGACTAGCGGGACCGGGGAGCTGTTTTTT.

V is TRBV5-1 and J is TRBJ2-1; 14 bases line up with TRBD2. This CDR3 has 15 residues. The germline V gene encodes CDR1 SGHRS and CDR2 YFSETQ. The V and J ends lost 4 bases and 14 bases, in that order; junction bases with no gene match: 11. The CDR3 loop is CASSILGLAGGPKFF. The CDR3 coding sequence is TGCGCCAGCAGCATACTAGGACTAGCGGGAGGACCCAAGTTCTTC. Together with reference TRBV5-1 and TRBJ2-1, the CDR3 gives the full variable domain: KAGVTQTPRYLIKTRGQQVTLSCSPISGHRSVSWYQQTPGQGLQFLFEYFSETQRNKGNFPGRFSGRQFSNSRSEMNVSTLELGDSALYLCASSILGLAGGPKFFGPGTRLTVL.

This clone was counted a single time. V gene TRBV9 combines with J gene TRBJ2-1; TRBD2 matches at 8 bases. This CDR3 spans 16 amino acids. In germline, CDR1 is SGDLS, CDR2 YYNGEE. Trimming cost V 0 bases and J 8 bases; bases outside gene matches: 10. The CDR3 region has the DNA TGTGCCAGCAGCGTAGCTCCGGGACTAGAGGGTGATGAGCAGTTCTTC. Translated, it gives CASSVAPGLEGDEQFF. Full variable domain (rest looked up from reference TRBV9 and TRBJ2-1): DSGVTQTPKHLITATGQRVTLRCSPRSGDLSVYWYQQSLDQGLQFLIQYYNGEERAKGNILERFSAQQFPDLHSELNLSSLELGDSALYFCASSVAPGLEGDEQFFGPGTRLTVL.

This chain links TRBV30 with TRBJ2-7; TRBD2 matches 7 bases. The CDR3 contains 13 residues. Trimming took 7 bases from V and 3 from J; bases not matched to a gene: 9. CDR1 and CDR2 (germline): GTSNPN, SVGIG (reference sequence). Here the CDR3 DNA reads TGTGCCTCCCCCGGGGCTAGCGGCTACGAGCAGTACTTC. Amino acid sequence: CASPGASGYEQYF. The whole variable domain, remainder taken from reference TRBV30 and TRBJ2-7, is SQTIHQWPATLVQPVGSPLSLECTVEGTSNPNLYWYRQAAGRGLQLLFYSVGIGQISSEVPQNLSASRPQDRQFILSSKKLLLSDSGFYLCASPGASGYEQYFGPGTRLTVT.

This clone was counted between two and nine times. The rearrangement joins TRBV30 to TRBJ1-3; D remains ambiguous. The CDR3 sequence is 16 residues long. Trimming left V 2 bases short and J 2 bases short, with 16 bases between. The germline V gene has CDR1 GTSNPN and CDR2 SVGIG (reference sequence). CDR3 DNA: TGTGCCTGGAGTTACCAGGCTAGCGGACCTGGAAACACCATATATTTT. It is translated as CAWSYQASGPGNTIYF.

V usage is TRBV9 and J usage is TRBJ2-3; 10 nucleotides match TRBD2. Germline CDR1 reads SGDLS; CDR2 reads YYNGEE. The ends lost 3 bases at V and 0 bases at J; junction bases unmatched: 4. This CDR3 contains 16 residues. The CDR3 DNA follows: TGTGCCAGCAGCGCTGGACTAGCGGTTAGCACAGATACGCAGTATTTT. Translating gives CASSAGLAVSTDTQYF.